The 25 T cell receptor beta chains listed next were all sequenced from one sample in a study of beta chain features in type 1 diabetes. No antigen has been assigned to these receptors. Regarding the study as a whole: Across all four CD4+ subsets, people with type 1 diabetes showed modestly shorter TCRB CDR3s.

The whole isolated RNA underwent reverse transcription, so sequencing captured expressed TCRB transcripts. Repertoires were generated with immunoSEQ multiplex PCR, while TCRdb's copy carries only in-frame clones and drops some. This sample has around 130,000 clones, with approximately 9% found just once. Sequences were obtained from central memory CD4+ T cells from blood. These receptors all come from a man in his thirties or forties with type 1 diabetes.

This clone has a count of ten or more. J is TRBJ1-4 and V is TRBV7-2, with TRBD1 as a possible D gene (5 bases). The CDR3 has 14 residues. In germline, CDR1 is SGHTA, CDR2 FQGNSA. Trimming cost V 3 bases and J 1 base, with 6 bases left between them. CDR3 DNA: TGTGCCAGCAGCTTGGGGGGAACTAATGAAAAACTGTTTTTT. As protein: CASSLGGTNEKLFF.

The rearrangement uses TRBV5-1 and TRBJ1-2, with 11 bases fitting TRBD1. This CDR3 contains 14 residues. In germline, CDR1 is SGHRS, CDR2 YFSETQ. Germline trimming cut 4 bases from V and 6 bases from J; bases unmatched to any gene: 5. In DNA form, the CDR3 reads TGCGCCAGCAGCGGACAGGGGGCAAACGATGGCTACACCTTC. It encodes CASSGQGANDGYTF.

The chain couples TRBV5-1 to TRBJ1-2; 11 bases map to TRBD1. This CDR3 spans 14 amino acids. Unmatched junction bases numbered 3, after V lost 0 bases and J lost 8 bases. CDR1 and CDR2 from the germline V gene are SGHRS and YFSETQ. As DNA, the CDR3 is TGCGCCAGCAGCTTGGGGACAGGGGGCGGCGGCTACACCTTC. It specifies CASSLGTGGGGYTF. Variable domain in full (rest from reference TRBV5-1 and TRBJ1-2): KAGVTQTPRYLIKTRGQQVTLSCSPISGHRSVSWYQQTPGQGLQFLFEYFSETQRNKGNFPGRFSGRQFSNSRSEMNVSTLELGDSALYLCASSLGTGGGGYTFGSGTRLTVV.

The rearrangement joins TRBV30 to TRBJ1-6; no definite D call. Between the trimmed V and J ends, which lost 8 bases and 2 bases, there was a span of 7 bases. Germline CDR1 GTSNPN, CDR2 SVGIG (reference sequence). CDR3 length equals 12 residues. The CDR3 DNA reads as TGTGCCGCATGGCCCTATAATTCACCCCTCCACTTT. It yields the protein CAAWPYNSPLHF. The full variable domain, completed using reference TRBV30 and TRBJ1-6, is SQTIHQWPATLVQPVGSPLSLECTVEGTSNPNLYWYRQAAGRGLQLLFYSVGIGQISSEVPQNLSASRPQDRQFILSSKKLLLSDSGFYLCAAWPYNSPLHFGNGTRLTVT.

The sample holds a few counts of this clone. CDR3 in DNA: TGTGCCAGCGGGGGGGGCTCGTACCAAGAGACCCAGTACTTC. Its translation: CASGGGSYQETQYF. The chain couples TRBV9 to TRBJ2-5; maybe TRBD2 (7 bases). V lost 7 bases and J lost 0, with 13 bases in between. Germline V lookup: CDR1 SGDLS, CDR2 YYNGEE. CDR3 size: 14 residues.

This clone was found many times. The V call is TRBV7-2, the J call TRBJ2-1; 7 positions match TRBD2. The CDR3 is 14 amino acids. The V segment lost 5 bases and the J segment 5 bases; nucleotides outside the gene matches: 6. CDR1 SGHTA and CDR2 FQGNSA come from the germline V gene. Written as DNA, the CDR3 is TGTGCCAGCAGCCTGGGGGGGACCGACAATGAGCAGTTCTTC. Translating it yields CASSLGGTDNEQFF. The full variable domain, with the rest looked up from reference TRBV7-2 and TRBJ2-1, is GAGVSQSPSNKVTEKGKDVELRCDPISGHTALYWYRQSLGQGLEFLIYFQGNSAPDKSGLPSDRFSAERTGGSVSTLTIQRTQQEDSAVYLCASSLGGTDNEQFFGPGTRLTVL.

This clone was observed a handful of times. The chain uses TRBV5-8 and TRBJ2-2; no clear D gene. CDR1 is SGHTS and CDR2 is YDEGEE in the germline V gene. The CDR3 extends over 14 amino acids. V was cut by 0 bases and J by 7 bases, with 10 bases left in between. CDR3: CASSLVRQVGELFF. The CDR3 coding sequence is TGTGCCAGCAGCTTGGTCAGGCAGGTCGGGGAGCTGTTTTTT.

In this sample, this clone turned up a few times. The chain combines TRBV9 with TRBJ1-1; a possible D gene is TRBD1 (5 bases). The germline V gene has CDR1 SGDLS and CDR2 YYNGEE. V dropped 4 bases and J dropped 4 bases, with 14 bases sitting between them. The CDR3 consists of 14 residues. The CDR3 coding sequence is TGTGCCAGCAGCCCCCGGCGACAGCCCACTGAAGCTTTCTTT. It yields the protein CASSPRRQPTEAFF.

This clone was seen ten or more times. This sequence joins TRBV2 and TRBJ2-5, with 8 bases fitting TRBD1. The CDR3 extends over 15 amino acids. Germline CDR1 and CDR2: SNHLY and FYNNEI. Unmatched junction bases numbered 9, after V lost 4 bases and J lost 5 bases. The CDR3 loop reads CASSGRTGNGETQYF. CDR3 nucleotide sequence: TGTGCCAGCAGTGGGCGGACAGGGAACGGGGAGACCCAGTACTTC.

The chain uses TRBV4-3 and TRBJ2-7; tentative D call: TRBD1 (5 bases). Germline V gene sequence: CDR1 LGHNA, CDR2 YSLEER. V lost 5 bases to trimming and J lost 4 bases, with 15 bases between them. This CDR3 has 14 amino acids. This CDR3 reads CASSVGHPSYEQYF. CDR3 sequence (DNA): TGCGCCAGCAGCGTCGGACACCCTTCTTACGAGCAGTACTTC.

The V gene is TRBV21-1, the J gene TRBJ1-1; the DNA was not compared with TRBD1, the D call given in the table. TRBV21-1 is noted as a pseudogene. CDR3 size: 12 residues. The CDR3 reads CANSRVNTEAFF. The CDR3 region has the DNA TGTGCCAATTCCAGGGTGAACACTGAAGCTTTCTTT.

In its sample, this clone was seen a few times. The chain carries TRBV18 and TRBJ2-5; 7 bases are a match to TRBD2. Germline values: CDR1 KGHSH, CDR2 LQKENI. V dropped 6 bases and J dropped 5; count of bases not matched to a gene: 6. The CDR3 extends over 13 amino acids. In DNA form, the CDR3 reads TGTGCCAGCTCTCCCGCGGGGGAGGAGACCCAGTACTTC. It translates to CASSPAGEETQYF.

This clone has more than one count but fewer than ten. The chain couples TRBV9 to TRBJ2-2; D not resolved. The CDR3 length is 16 residues. V was trimmed by 1 base and J by 0 bases, leaving 10 bases between them. Looked up from germline, CDR1 is SGDLS and CDR2 is YYNGEE. The CDR3 DNA reads TGTGCCAGCAGCGTATTAGACACCCCGAACACCGGGGAGCTGTTTTTT. Translated: CASSVLDTPNTGELFF.

This clone turned up a few times. This chain connects TRBV11-1 to TRBJ1-5, with D uncertain. The CDR3 extends over 13 amino acids. Germline CDR1 is SGHAT and CDR2 is FQDESV (reference sequence). V lost 1 base, J lost 4 bases, and 5 bases lay in between. Here the CDR3 reads CASSLGPNQPQHF. The CDR3 region has the DNA TGTGCCAGCAGCTTAGGGCCAAATCAGCCCCAGCATTTT.

This clone was seen a handful of times. The CDR3 nucleotides read TGTGCCAGCAGCCGCTCTGGGGCCAACGTCCTGACTTTC. It translates to CASSRSGANVLTF. This chain connects TRBV7-2 to TRBJ2-6; D is unresolved. CDR1 is SGHTA, CDR2 FQGNSA, per germline. The V end was cut by 5 bases, the J end by 0 bases, with 2 bases between. This CDR3 comprises 13 residues.

This clone occurred a few times. This chain joins TRBV19 and TRBJ2-7, with a possible D match to TRBD2 (5 bases). Germline lookup yields CDR1 LNHDA and CDR2 SQIVND (reference sequence). The V and J ends lost 7 bases and 5 bases respectively, with 18 bases between them. This CDR3 is built from 14 residues. The CDR3 DNA sequence: TGTGCCAGTAAGCAAATATCTTCGGAGGACGAGCAGTACTTC. Residues: CASKQISSEDEQYF.

The chain carries TRBV10-2 and TRBJ2-1; D call uncertain. This CDR3 has 11 amino acids. Germline CDR1 reads WSHSY; CDR2 reads SAAADI. Trimming stripped 10 bases from V and 6 bases from J, with 10 bases between. CDR3 DNA: TGCGCCAACACCCCGGGCAATGAGCAGTTCTTC. It codes for CANTPGNEQFF.

This clone appeared a few times. The chain employs TRBV2 and TRBJ2-3; 9 nucleotides align to TRBD1. Germline CDR1 SNHLY, CDR2 FYNNEI. V lost 8 bases to trimming and J lost 5 bases; unmatched junction nucleotides: 5. The CDR3 runs 13 residues. In DNA form, the CDR3 reads TGTGCCAGCGGGGACAGGGAGAAAGATACGCAGTATTTT. This encodes CASGDREKDTQYF.

V is TRBV7-3 and J is TRBJ2-1, with 11 bases identical to TRBD2. This CDR3 has 17 amino acids. Germline V gene sequence: CDR1 SGHTA, CDR2 FQGTGA. V shed 1 base, J shed 6 bases, and the junction held 8 bases outside the gene matches. CDR3 nucleotides: TGTGCCAGCAGCTTAAATGGGGTAGCGGGGGGGTCCAATGAGCAGTTCTTC. Translated: CASSLNGVAGGSNEQFF.

The genes are TRBV5-1 and TRBJ1-1, with a tentative D call TRBD1 (5 bases). Trimming shortened V by 0 bases and J by 3 bases, and 9 bases separated the two germline ends. Germline V gene data show CDR1 as SGHRS and CDR2 as YFSETQ. This CDR3 has 14 amino acids. The CDR3 here is CASSLATEHTEAFF. The DNA for the CDR3 is TGCGCCAGCAGCTTGGCGACAGAACACACTGAAGCTTTCTTT. Supplemented by reference TRBV5-1 and TRBJ1-1, the full variable domain reads KAGVTQTPRYLIKTRGQQVTLSCSPISGHRSVSWYQQTPGQGLQFLFEYFSETQRNKGNFPGRFSGRQFSNSRSEMNVSTLELGDSALYLCASSLATEHTEAFFGQGTRLTVV.

J is TRBJ2-1 and V is TRBV7-2, with 7 bases that match TRBD2. This CDR3 spans 15 amino acids. J lost 6 bases, V lost 2 bases, and 7 bases had no gene match. Germline CDR1 is SGHTA and CDR2 is FQGNSA. The chain's CDR3 is CASSLPAGPINEQFF. The CDR3, as DNA: TGTGCCAGCAGCTTACCAGCGGGGCCAATCAATGAGCAGTTCTTC.

This clone was picked up many times. This chain joins TRBV4-3 and TRBJ2-2; no clear D. The V gene's germline CDR1 is LGHNA and CDR2 YSLEER. The CDR3 consists of 14 residues. The V and J ends lost 0 bases and 2 bases respectively, with 4 bases between them. For the CDR3, the DNA is TGCGCCAGCAGCCAAGATTTAAACACCGGGGAGCTGTTTTTT. Its protein product is CASSQDLNTGELFF.

V is TRBV7-3 and J is TRBJ2-5, with D tentatively TRBD2 (6 bases). This CDR3 contains 15 residues. Trimming removed 5 bases at V and 1 base at J, with 14 bases between. Germline V gives CDR1 SGHTA, CDR2 FQGTGA. The CDR3 DNA follows: TGTGCCAGCAGCGTACTGAGCGGGCGCCAAGAGACCCAGTACTTC. Translation gives CASSVLSGRQETQYF.

This clone is a singleton in its sample. This chain uses TRBV7-3 with TRBJ2-5, with a possible D match to TRBD2 (7 bases). Trimming removed 4 bases at V and 3 bases at J, with 21 bases between. The germline gives CDR1 SGHTA, CDR2 FQGTGA. The CDR3 loop spans 17 amino acids. DNA for the CDR3: TGTGCCAGCAGCTCTCCGAGGGGGGGTGGCAGAGAAGAGACCCAGTACTTC. Protein: CASSSPRGGGREETQYF.

This clone has more than one count but fewer than ten. The chain is built from TRBV19 and TRBJ1-5; 10 nucleotides line up with TRBD1. There are 14 residues in the CDR3. Trimming removed 10 bases from V and 6 bases from J; junction bases left unmatched: 9. The V gene's germline CDR1 is LNHDA and CDR2 SQIVND (reference sequence). The chain's CDR3 is CATSGTGVGQPQHF. The CDR3, as DNA: TGTGCCACATCCGGGACAGGGGTAGGTCAGCCCCAGCATTTT.